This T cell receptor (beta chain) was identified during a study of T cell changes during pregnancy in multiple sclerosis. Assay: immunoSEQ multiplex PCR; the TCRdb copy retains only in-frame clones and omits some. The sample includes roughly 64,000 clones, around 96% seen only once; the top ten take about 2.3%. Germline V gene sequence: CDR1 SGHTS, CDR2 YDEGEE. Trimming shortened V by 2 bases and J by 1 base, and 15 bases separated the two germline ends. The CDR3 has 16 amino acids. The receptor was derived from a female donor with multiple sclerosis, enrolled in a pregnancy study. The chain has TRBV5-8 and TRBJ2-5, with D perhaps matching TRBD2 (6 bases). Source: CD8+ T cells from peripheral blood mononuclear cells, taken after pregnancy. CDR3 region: CASSFGTPLGQETQYF. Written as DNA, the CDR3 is TGTGCCAGCAGCTTCGGGACTCCCTTGGGCCAAGAGACCCAGTACTTC.